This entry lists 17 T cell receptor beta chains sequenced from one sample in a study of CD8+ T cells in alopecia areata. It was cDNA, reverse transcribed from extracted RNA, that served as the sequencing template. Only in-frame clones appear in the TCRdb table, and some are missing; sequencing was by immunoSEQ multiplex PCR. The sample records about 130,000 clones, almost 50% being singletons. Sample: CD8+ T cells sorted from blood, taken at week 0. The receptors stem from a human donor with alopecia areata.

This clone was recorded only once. CDR3 DNA sequence: TGTGCCAACCTCCTAGCGGGGGGGCGAAACGGGGAGCTGTTTTTT. Translating it yields CANLLAGGRNGELFF. The genes are TRBV2 and TRBJ2-2, with 12 bases that match TRBD2. Germline V gene lookup returns CDR1 SNHLY and CDR2 FYNNEI. CDR3 size: 15 residues. Trimming removed 10 bases from V and 7 bases from J; junction bases left unmatched: 10.

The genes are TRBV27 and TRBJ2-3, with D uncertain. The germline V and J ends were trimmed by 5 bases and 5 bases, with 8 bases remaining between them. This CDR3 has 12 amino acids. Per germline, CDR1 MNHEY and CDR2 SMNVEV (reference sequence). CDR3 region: CASSLKQDTQYF. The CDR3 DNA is TGTGCCAGCAGTCTCAAACAAGATACGCAGTATTTT.

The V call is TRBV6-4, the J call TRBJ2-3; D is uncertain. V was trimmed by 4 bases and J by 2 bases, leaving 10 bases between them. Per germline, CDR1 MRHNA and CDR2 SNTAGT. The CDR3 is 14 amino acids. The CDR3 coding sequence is TGTGCCAGCAGTGCGGGCATTTCCACAGATACGCAGTATTTT. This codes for CASSAGISTDTQYF.

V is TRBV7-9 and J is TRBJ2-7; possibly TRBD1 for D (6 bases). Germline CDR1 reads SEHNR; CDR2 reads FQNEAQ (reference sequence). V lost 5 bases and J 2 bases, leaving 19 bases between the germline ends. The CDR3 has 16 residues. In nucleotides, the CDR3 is TGTGCCAGCAGCGTCATGCCTCGGGCAGGGGCCTACGAGCAGTACTTC. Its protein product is CASSVMPRAGAYEQYF.

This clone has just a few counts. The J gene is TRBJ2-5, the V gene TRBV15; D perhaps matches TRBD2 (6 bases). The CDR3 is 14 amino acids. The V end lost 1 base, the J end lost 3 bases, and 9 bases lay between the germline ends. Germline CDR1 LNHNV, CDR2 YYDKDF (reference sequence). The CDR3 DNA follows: TGTGCCACCAGCAGAGGCGGGGAGGAAGAGACCCAGTACTTC. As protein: CATSRGGEEETQYF.

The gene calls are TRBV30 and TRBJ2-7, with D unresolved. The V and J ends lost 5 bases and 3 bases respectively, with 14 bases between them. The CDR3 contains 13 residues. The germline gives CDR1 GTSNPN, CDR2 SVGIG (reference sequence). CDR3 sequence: CAWAPDTFYEQYF. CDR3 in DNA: TGTGCCTGGGCGCCCGACACTTTCTACGAGCAGTACTTC.

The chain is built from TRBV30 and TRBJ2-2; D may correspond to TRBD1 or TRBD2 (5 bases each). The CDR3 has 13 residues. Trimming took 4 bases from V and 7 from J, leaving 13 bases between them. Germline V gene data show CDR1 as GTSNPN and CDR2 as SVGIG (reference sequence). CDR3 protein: CAWTGTGRGELFF. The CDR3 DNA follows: TGTGCCTGGACGGGGACCGGCCGCGGGGAGCTGTTTTTT.

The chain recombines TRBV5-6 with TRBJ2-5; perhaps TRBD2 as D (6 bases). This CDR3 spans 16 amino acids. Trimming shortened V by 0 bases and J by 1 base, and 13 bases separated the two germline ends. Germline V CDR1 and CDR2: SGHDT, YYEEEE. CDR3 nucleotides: TGTGCCAGCAGCTTGGGGCGAGCGGGCTTCCAAGAGACCCAGTACTTC. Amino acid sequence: CASSLGRAGFQETQYF.

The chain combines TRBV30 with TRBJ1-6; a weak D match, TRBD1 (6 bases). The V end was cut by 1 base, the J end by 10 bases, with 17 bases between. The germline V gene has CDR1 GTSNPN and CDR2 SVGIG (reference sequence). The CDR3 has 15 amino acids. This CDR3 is CAWSADRRLGSPLHF. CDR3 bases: TGTGCCTGGAGTGCAGACAGGCGCCTGGGATCACCCCTCCACTTT.

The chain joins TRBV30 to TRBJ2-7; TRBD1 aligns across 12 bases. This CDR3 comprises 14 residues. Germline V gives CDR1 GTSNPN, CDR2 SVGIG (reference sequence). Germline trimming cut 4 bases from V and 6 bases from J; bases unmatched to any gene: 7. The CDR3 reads CAWNSRDRGREQYF. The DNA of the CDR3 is TGTGCCTGGAACAGCCGGGACAGGGGGCGCGAGCAGTACTTC. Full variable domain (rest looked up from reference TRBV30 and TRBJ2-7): SQTIHQWPATLVQPVGSPLSLECTVEGTSNPNLYWYRQAAGRGLQLLFYSVGIGQISSEVPQNLSASRPQDRQFILSSKKLLLSDSGFYLCAWNSRDRGREQYFGPGTRLTVT.

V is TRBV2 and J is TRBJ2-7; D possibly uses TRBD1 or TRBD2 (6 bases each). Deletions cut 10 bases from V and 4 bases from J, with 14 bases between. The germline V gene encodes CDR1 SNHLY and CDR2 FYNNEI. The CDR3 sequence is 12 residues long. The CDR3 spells CATTGGLYEQYF. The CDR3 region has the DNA TGTGCCACCACCGGGGGCCTTTACGAGCAGTACTTC.

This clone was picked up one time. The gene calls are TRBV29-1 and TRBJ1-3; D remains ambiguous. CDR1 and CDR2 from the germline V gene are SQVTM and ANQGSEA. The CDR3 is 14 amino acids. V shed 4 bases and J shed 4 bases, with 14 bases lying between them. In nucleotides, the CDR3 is TGCAGCGTTGTAGGAGGGCTAGGCGGAAACACCATATATTTT. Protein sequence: CSVVGGLGGNTIYF.

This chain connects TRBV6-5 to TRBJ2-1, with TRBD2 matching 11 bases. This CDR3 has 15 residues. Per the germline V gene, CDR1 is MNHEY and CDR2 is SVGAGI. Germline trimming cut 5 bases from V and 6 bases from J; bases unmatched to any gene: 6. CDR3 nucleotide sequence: TGTGCCAGCAGTCAACTAGCGGGGGCCTTCAATGAGCAGTTCTTC. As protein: CASSQLAGAFNEQFF.

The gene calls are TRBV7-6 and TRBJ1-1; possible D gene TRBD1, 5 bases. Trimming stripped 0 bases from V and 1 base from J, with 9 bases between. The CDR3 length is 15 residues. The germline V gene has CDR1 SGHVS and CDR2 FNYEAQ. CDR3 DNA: TGTGCCAGCAGCTTAGCGCCGGGGGAGAACACTGAAGCTTTCTTT. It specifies CASSLAPGENTEAFF.

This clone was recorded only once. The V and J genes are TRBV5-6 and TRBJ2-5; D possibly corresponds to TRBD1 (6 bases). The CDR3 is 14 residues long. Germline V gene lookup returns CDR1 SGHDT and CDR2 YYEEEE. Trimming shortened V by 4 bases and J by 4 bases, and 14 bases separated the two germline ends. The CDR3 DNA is TGTGCCAGCAGCGTATTACAGGGCCGAGAGACCCAGTACTTC. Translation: CASSVLQGRETQYF. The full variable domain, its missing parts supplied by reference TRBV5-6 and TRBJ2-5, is DAGVTQSPTHLIKTRGQQVTLRCSPKSGHDTVSWYQQALGQGPQFIFQYYEEEERQRGNFPDRFSGHQFPNYSSELNVNALLLGDSALYLCASSVLQGRETQYFGPGTRLLVL.

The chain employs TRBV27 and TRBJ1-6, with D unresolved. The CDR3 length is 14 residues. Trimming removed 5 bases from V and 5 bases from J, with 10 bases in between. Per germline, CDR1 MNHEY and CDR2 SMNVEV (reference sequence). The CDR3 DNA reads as TGTGCCAGCAGTAGGGCCCTAAATAATTCACCCCTCCACTTT. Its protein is CASSRALNNSPLHF.

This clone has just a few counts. The CDR3 region is CASSLDGDGELFF. Here the CDR3 DNA reads TGTGCCAGCAGCTTAGACGGAGACGGGGAGCTGTTTTTT. The chain combines TRBV7-9 with TRBJ2-2; D unresolved. This CDR3 contains 13 residues. The V and J ends lost 1 base and 7 bases respectively, with 7 bases between them. Germline V CDR1 and CDR2: SEHNR, FQNEAQ (reference sequence).